This T cell receptor (beta chain) appears in the sequencing data of a study of technical replicates of blood from a few donors. TCRdb's copy holds only in-frame clones and misses some; the assay was immunoSEQ multiplex PCR. The sample includes 75,000 to 85,000 clones, 95% of them seen just once. V trimming: 5 bases; J trimming: 8 bases; junction bases outside the gene matches: 16. Per the germline V gene, CDR1 is SEHNR and CDR2 is FQNEAQ (reference sequence). The CDR3 length is 16 residues. The clonotype originates from a human donor in good health. The chain links TRBV7-9 to TRBJ1-2, with 8 bases identical to TRBD1. Source material: T cells isolated from PBMCs. CDR3 sequence reads: CASSPTLGQGLSGYTF. The CDR3 DNA is TGTGCCAGCAGCCCCACACTCGGACAGGGCCTGTCGGGCTACACCTTC. Using reference TRBV7-9 and TRBJ1-2 for the parts outside the CDR3, the full variable domain is DTGVSQNPRHKITKRGQNVTFRCDPISEHNRLYWYRQTLGQGPEFLTYFQNEAQLEKSRLLSDRFSAERPKGSFSTLEIQRTEQGDSAMYLCASSPTLGQGLSGYTFGSGTRLTVV.